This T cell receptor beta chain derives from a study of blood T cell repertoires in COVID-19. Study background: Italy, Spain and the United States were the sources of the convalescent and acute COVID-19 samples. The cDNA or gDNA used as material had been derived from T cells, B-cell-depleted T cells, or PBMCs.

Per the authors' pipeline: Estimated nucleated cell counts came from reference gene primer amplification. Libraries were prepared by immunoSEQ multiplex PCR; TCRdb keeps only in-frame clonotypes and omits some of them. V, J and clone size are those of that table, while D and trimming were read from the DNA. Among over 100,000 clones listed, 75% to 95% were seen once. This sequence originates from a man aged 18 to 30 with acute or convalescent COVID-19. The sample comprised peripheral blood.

CDR3 DNA: TGCGCCAGCAGCCCCTTCTCCGGACAGGGCTACGAGCAGTACTTC. It specifies CASSPFSGQGYEQYF. The chain uses TRBV5-1 and TRBJ2-7, with 8 bases lining up with TRBD1. The germline gives CDR1 SGHRS, CDR2 YFSETQ. CDR3 length: 15 amino acids. V trimming: 4 bases; J trimming: 3 bases; junction bases outside the gene matches: 9.